The rows below give T cell receptor beta chains drawn from one sample of a study of CD8 T cells in ankylosing spondylitis. TCRdb itself ran the 5' RACE reads through MiXCR, one entry per CDR3 protein. The sample contains just over 350,000 distinct CDR3 sequences, roughly 22% of which appear only once. Sequences were obtained from blood, either unsorted or a sorted T cell fraction (not recorded which). The source is a male donor with ankylosing spondylitis or in good health (not recorded which). The conserved cysteine and the conserved F or W are not part of the CDR3 here. A clone size is listed for some rows: how often the clone was seen (once, few, many), or a class if it is expanded.

CDR3: ASSQSYLAGGPGYNEQF
J: TRBJ2-1
V: TRBV16
size: NA

CDR3: ASSYSAPWSYNEQF
J: TRBJ2-1
V: TRBV6-5
size: NA

CDR3: ASSLIMGHYEQY
J: TRBJ2-7
V: TRBV11-2
size: few

CDR3: ASSYPLGTTRGELF
J: TRBJ2-2
V: TRBV6-5
size: few

CDR3: SAETGVSDSPLH
J: TRBJ1-6
V: TRBV20-1
size: few

CDR3: ASSDAGELF
J: TRBJ2-2
V: TRBV10-2
size: few

CDR3: SKGLWGEQF
J: TRBJ2-1
V: TRBV29-1
size: NA

CDR3: ASSPFGGSYNEQF
J: TRBJ2-1
V: TRBV6-1
size: NA

CDR3: ASSLDGSNQPQH
J: TRBJ1-5
V: TRBV12-3/TRBV12-4
size: few

CDR3: SASQTVFDEQY
J: TRBJ2-7
V: TRBV20-1
size: NA

CDR3: ASSFVGEQY
J: TRBJ2-7
V: TRBV11-2
size: NA

CDR3: ASSDRDAIQETQY
J: TRBJ2-5
V: TRBV7-6
size: few

CDR3: ASSLDGHQRTSSTDTQY
J: TRBJ2-3
V: TRBV5-1
size: NA

CDR3: ASRPRSTDTQY
J: TRBJ2-3
V: TRBV3-1
size: NA

CDR3: ASSQEISDGYT
J: TRBJ1-2
V: TRBV3-1
size: NA

CDR3: SARLGTVSSYEQY
J: TRBJ2-7
V: TRBV20-1
size: many

CDR3: ASSYVIGQPGTDTQY
J: TRBJ2-3
V: TRBV6-5
size: few

CDR3: ASSATPHNTGELF
J: TRBJ2-2
V: TRBV7-9
size: NA

CDR3: ASSQTGRDIYNEQF
J: TRBJ2-1
V: TRBV7-2
size: few

CDR3: ASNGGLRGTEAF
J: TRBJ1-1
V: TRBV5-1
size: NA

CDR3: ASTLGVGLNTEAF
J: TRBJ1-1
V: TRBV12-3/TRBV12-4
size: few

CDR3: ASSEVSGSYNEQF
J: TRBJ2-1
V: TRBV2
size: few

CDR3: ASSYGLNPYEQY
J: TRBJ2-7
V: TRBV28
size: NA